The clone carrying this TCR beta chain was counted a few times. TCRdb redid the calling of the 5' RACE reads with MiXCR, one entry per CDR3 protein. The table includes more than 200,000 distinct CDR3 sequences, 9.4% detected once. This sample was included in a study of identical twins. The CDR3 covers 15 residues. CDR1 and CDR2 from the germline V gene are SGHDT and YYEEEE. Trimming removed 4 bases from V and 1 base from J, with 14 bases in between. The genes are TRBV5-6 and TRBJ2-5; maybe TRBD1 (6 bases). Input material: memory (CD45RO+) T cells sorted from blood. The sequence was obtained from a woman aged 18-29 years in good health. This CDR3 reads CASSRRIQGQETQYF. CDR3 nucleotides: TGTGCCAGCAGCCGCCGGATACAGGGCCAAGAGACCCAGTACTTC.